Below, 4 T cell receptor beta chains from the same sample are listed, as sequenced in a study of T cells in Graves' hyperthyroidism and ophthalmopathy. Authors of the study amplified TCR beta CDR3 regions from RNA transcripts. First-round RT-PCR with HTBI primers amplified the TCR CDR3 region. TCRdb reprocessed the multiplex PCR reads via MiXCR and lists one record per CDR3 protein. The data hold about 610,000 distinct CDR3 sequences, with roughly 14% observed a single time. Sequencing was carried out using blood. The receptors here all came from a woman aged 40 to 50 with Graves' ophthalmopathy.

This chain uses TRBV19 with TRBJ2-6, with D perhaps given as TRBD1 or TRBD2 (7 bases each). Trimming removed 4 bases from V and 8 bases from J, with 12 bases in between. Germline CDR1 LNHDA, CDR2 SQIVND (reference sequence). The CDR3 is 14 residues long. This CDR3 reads CASSTGGGTNVLTF. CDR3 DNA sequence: TGTGCCAGTAGTACAGGGGGAGGGACCAACGTCCTGACTTTC.

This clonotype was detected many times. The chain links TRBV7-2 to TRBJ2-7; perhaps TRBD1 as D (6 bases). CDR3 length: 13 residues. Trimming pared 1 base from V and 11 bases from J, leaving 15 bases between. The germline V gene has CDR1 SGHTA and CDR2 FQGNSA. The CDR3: CASSLGGHKDEYF. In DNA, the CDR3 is TGTGCCAGCAGCTTAGGGGGACACAAAGACGAGTACTTC.

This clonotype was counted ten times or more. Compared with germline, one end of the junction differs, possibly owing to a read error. The CDR3 DNA follows: TGTGCCAGCAGTTTAACGGGGACAGGGTATAGGTCCTTC. Translating gives CASSLTGTGYRSF. V and J are TRBV27 and TRBJ2-7; TRBD1 matches 9 bases. The CDR3 consists of 13 residues. Germline loops: CDR1 MNHEY, CDR2 SMNVEV (reference sequence).

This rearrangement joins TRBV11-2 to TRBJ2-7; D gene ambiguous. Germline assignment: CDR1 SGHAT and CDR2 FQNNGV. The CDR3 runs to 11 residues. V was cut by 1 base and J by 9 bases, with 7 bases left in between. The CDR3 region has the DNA TGTGCCAGCAGCTTAGTCCAGCGGCAGTACTTC. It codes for CASSLVQRQYF.